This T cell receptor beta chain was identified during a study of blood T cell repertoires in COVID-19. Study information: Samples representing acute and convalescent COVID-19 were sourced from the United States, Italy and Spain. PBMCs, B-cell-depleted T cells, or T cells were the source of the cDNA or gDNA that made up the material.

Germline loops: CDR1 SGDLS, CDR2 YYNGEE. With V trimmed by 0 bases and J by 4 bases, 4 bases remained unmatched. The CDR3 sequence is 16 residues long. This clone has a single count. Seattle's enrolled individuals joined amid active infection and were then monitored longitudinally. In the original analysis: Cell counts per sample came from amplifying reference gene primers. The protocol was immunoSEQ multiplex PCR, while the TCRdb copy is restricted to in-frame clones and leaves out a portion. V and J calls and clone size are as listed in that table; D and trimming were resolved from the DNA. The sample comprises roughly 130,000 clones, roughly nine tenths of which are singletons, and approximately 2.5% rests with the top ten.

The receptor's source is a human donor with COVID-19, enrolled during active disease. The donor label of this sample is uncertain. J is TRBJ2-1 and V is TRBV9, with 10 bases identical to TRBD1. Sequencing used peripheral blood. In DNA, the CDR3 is TGTGCCAGCAGCGTAGGAGGGACAGGGGCGTACAATGAGCAGTTCTTC. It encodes CASSVGGTGAYNEQFF.